A selection of T cell receptor beta chains follows, all from one sample in a study of T cell responses to AZD1222 COVID-19 vaccine. The repertoire was sequenced with immunoSEQ multiplex PCR; TCRdb's copy has only in-frame clones and lacks some. The profile shows 95,000 to 150,000 clones, 80% to 90% of them singletons. Sequencing was performed on peripheral blood, taken on day 0 of AZD1222 vaccination. These receptors were taken from an adult in good health. CDR3s include the opening cysteine and the closing phenylalanine or tryptophan. The listing skips clone size in some rows; elsewhere it reads once, few, many or a size class.

TRBV14	NA	13	TRBJ2-1	CASSQDRDTKQFF
TRBV25-1	NA	15	TRBJ1-2	CASSGPRGGFFGYTF
TRBV28	NA	14	TRBJ1-1	CASSLGPGSTEAFF
TRBV5-6	NA	13	TRBJ2-5	CASSFAPTETQYF
TRBV10-3	few	14	TRBJ1-2	CAISEWTGNYGYTF
TRBV5-4	NA	17	TRBJ2-2	CASSLGGLAGASGELFF
TRBV5-3	NA	15	TRBJ1-2	CARSLGDSYLYGYTF
TRBV9	NA	15	TRBJ1-5	CASSEDGTWNQPQHF
TRBV9	once	14	TRBJ1-3	CASSVTDSGNTIYF
TRBV10-3	NA	14	TRBJ2-7	CAIGLAGDGDEQYF
TRBV27	NA	15	TRBJ2-1	CASTPREGPYNEQFF
TRBV27	NA	14	TRBJ1-3	CASSLSLSGNTIYF
TRBV6-2/TRBV6-3	NA	16	TRBJ2-3	CASSYSPSGGTDTQYF
TRBV2	NA	11	TRBJ1-4	CASSFTGKLFF
TRBV9	once	17	TRBJ2-1	CASSVGSGTGAGNEQFF
TRBV24-1	NA	15	TRBJ1-2	CATSDSGQGNYGYTF
TRBV9	NA	16	TRBJ2-2	CASSLAPSGNTGELFF
TRBV10-3	NA	13	TRBJ1-5	CAIAGQDNQPQHF
TRBV2	NA	12	TRBJ1-3	CASGGGGNTIYF
TRBV5-4	NA	14	TRBJ2-7	CASSYMGGGYEQYF
TRBV29-1	NA	16	TRBJ2-1	CSVVPDGIAGEDEQFF
TRBV11-1	NA	16	TRBJ2-2	CASSLGTGARYGELFF
TRBV3-1/TRBV3-2	NA	15	TRBJ1-1	CASSQDRGPGSEAFF
TRBV27	NA	15	TRBJ2-2	CASSLIARNTGELFF
TRBV28	NA	15	TRBJ1-5	CASSPLQGGYQPQHF
TRBV19	NA	15	TRBJ1-1	CASSIRATGWTEAFF
TRBV12-3/TRBV12-4	NA	11	TRBJ1-4	CASSLNEKLFF
TRBV5-4	NA	15	TRBJ2-5	CASSPVHGPGETQYF
TRBV27	NA	14	TRBJ2-2	CASRLLQGYGELFF
TRBV27	NA	15	TRBJ2-1	CASSFGGRGYNEQFF
TRBV5-1	NA	15	TRBJ2-5	CASSLRDRGGETQYF
TRBV27	NA	14	TRBJ2-7	CASAGLAGGSEQYF
TRBV7-8	NA	14	TRBJ1-1	CASSLWAGDTEAFF
TRBV11-2	NA	12	TRBJ2-7	CASRFETYEQYF
TRBV5-6	NA	16	TRBJ2-7	CASSLSLAGGRHEQYF
TRBV9	NA	15	TRBJ1-4	CASSHGTGVGEKLFF
TRBV6-2/TRBV6-3	few	20	TRBJ2-3	CASSYSGPQRGPTSTDTQYF